The clone carrying this TCR beta chain was recorded a few times. Its antigen is not identified. The source of the sample is a study of identical twins. TCRdb re-derived calls from the 5' RACE reads in MiXCR, one entry per CDR3 protein. This repertoire shows about 570,000 distinct CDR3 sequences, nearly 10% found once; its top ten account for roughly 3.2%. Germline V gene sequence: CDR1 SQVTM, CDR2 ANQGSEA. V shed 7 bases and J 0 bases; nucleotides not matched to a gene: 8. This CDR3 comprises 15 residues. Healthy Caucasians, and only they, were the donors. General study points: Memory repertoires showed no such pattern, whereas abundant cord blood beta clonotypes carried fewer insertions. Possibly, invariant MAIT and iNKT cells partly confounded zero-insertion analyses.

A further study also used this sample, focusing on yellow fever vaccine responses in identical twins.

The sample consisted of PBMCs. The sequence came from a young woman in good health. V is TRBV29-1 and J is TRBJ1-1, with TRBD1 matching 10 bases. CDR3 coding DNA: TGCAGCGCCCCGGGACAGGGGACATTGAACACTGAAGCTTTCTTT. This sequence encodes CSAPGQGTLNTEAFF.